This T cell receptor beta chain was captured in a study of beta chain features in type 1 diabetes. For the study at large: Investigators examined 85 million to 110 million sorted cells across all samples. Findings and limits, study-wide: At VDJ recombination sites, type 1 diabetes patients had fewer insertions and more deleted nucleotides. A potential PCR bias toward shorter templates would be equal in patient and control samples. TCRB CDR3s from Type 1 diabetes patients were moderately but significantly shorter in all four CD4+ subsets.

Between the trimmed V and J ends, which lost 2 bases and 5 bases, there was a span of 6 bases. Germline loops: CDR1 SGHVS, CDR2 FNYEAQ. The CDR3 is 12 amino acids. The authors reverse transcribed all of the isolated RNA, so sequencing captured expressed TCRB transcripts. Some clones are missing from TCRdb's copy, which holds only in-frame ones; the method was immunoSEQ multiplex PCR. This table has more than 100,000 clones, around 17% appearing once. This clone was seen many times. Its cognate antigen is unknown. V is TRBV7-6 and J is TRBJ2-5, with no clear D. Sample: central memory CD4+ T cells from blood. This sequence originates from a man aged 30 to 45 with type 1 diabetes. The CDR3 nucleotides read TGTGCCAGCAGCTTACGTCCCGAGACCCAGTACTTC. Translation: CASSLRPETQYF.